Below, 29 T cell receptor beta chains from the same sample are listed, as sequenced in a study of CD8 T cells in ankylosing spondylitis. TCRdb redid the calling of the 5' RACE reads with MiXCR, one entry per CDR3 protein. The table has 130,000 or so distinct CDR3 sequences, roughly 7.3% seen once. What was sequenced was blood, either unsorted or a sorted T cell fraction (not recorded which). The receptors derive from a male donor with ankylosing spondylitis or in good health (not recorded which).

This clonotype was recorded many times. The chain recombines TRBV5-1 with TRBJ1-1; perhaps TRBD1 as D (5 bases). Trimming took off 2 bases at V and 2 bases at J, with 7 bases between the two ends. This CDR3 spans 13 amino acids. Per germline, CDR1 SGHRS and CDR2 YFSETQ. CDR3 DNA: TGCGCCAGCAGCTTCAGGGTAAACACTGAAGCTTTCTTT. Protein product: CASSFRVNTEAFF.

Many counts were recorded for this clonotype. The rearrangement joins TRBV7-2 to TRBJ2-3; a possible D gene is TRBD1 (6 bases). V dropped 1 base and J dropped 2 bases, with 16 bases sitting between them. The CDR3 is 17 amino acids. Germline V lookup: CDR1 SGHTA, CDR2 FQGNSA. The CDR3 bases are TGTGCCAGCAGCTTAGTAGGGGGACCGGGGAACACAGATACGCAGTATTTT. This gives the protein CASSLVGGPGNTDTQYF.

In this sample, this clonotype turned up many times. This chain connects TRBV28 to TRBJ1-2, with unresolved D. Trimming removed 6 bases from V and 0 bases from J, with 14 bases in between. Germline CDR1 and CDR2: MDHEN and SYDVKM. The CDR3 is 15 residues long. CDR3 in amino acids: CASSLTLPANYGYTF. The CDR3 DNA sequence: TGTGCCAGCAGCCTCACGCTCCCGGCTAACTATGGCTACACCTTC.

The table lists this clonotype with a few counts. The chain uses TRBV9 and TRBJ2-2; 10 bases align to TRBD2. CDR3 length: 17 residues. Germline loops: CDR1 SGDLS, CDR2 YYNGEE. The ends lost 2 bases at V and 3 bases at J; junction bases unmatched: 7. CDR3 bases: TGTGCCAGCAGCGTGGAGCGGGAGGGCCCGGACACCGGGGAGCTGTTTTTT. It encodes CASSVEREGPDTGELFF.

The V call is TRBV20-1, the J call TRBJ2-1, with 9 positions matching TRBD1. The CDR3 has 16 amino acids. CDR1 DFQATT and CDR2 SNEGSKA come from the germline V gene (reference sequence). Trimming took 0 bases from V and 7 from J; bases not matched to a gene: 10. The CDR3 protein is CSARDYRTGVRNEQFF. The DNA of the CDR3 is TGCAGTGCTAGAGACTACCGGACAGGGGTACGGAATGAGCAGTTCTTC.

This clonotype was picked up many times. The chain uses TRBV7-9 and TRBJ2-1; D not resolved. CDR1 is SEHNR, CDR2 FQNEAQ, per germline (reference sequence). Trimming took 0 bases from V and 8 from J, leaving 2 bases between them. This CDR3 has 11 residues. The CDR3 DNA sequence: TGTGCCAGCAGCTTAGCGGATGAGCAGTTCTTC. It encodes CASSLADEQFF.

This clonotype has at least ten counts. The chain employs TRBV15 and TRBJ2-3; 13 bases map to TRBD2. This CDR3 has 18 amino acids. Germline V CDR1 and CDR2: LNHNV, YYDKDF (reference sequence). V gave up 0 bases and J gave up 2 bases; unmatched junction bases: 5. CDR3 in DNA: TGTGCCACCAGCAGAGATTTAGGGACTAGCGGGGACACAGATACGCAGTATTTT. It is translated as CATSRDLGTSGDTDTQYF.

This clonotype has a count of ten or more. This chain joins TRBV29-1 and TRBJ1-1; D not resolved. The CDR3 consists of 13 residues. The germline V gene encodes CDR1 SQVTM and CDR2 ANQGSEA. V shed 4 bases and J shed 0 bases, with 9 bases lying between them. CDR3 bases: TGCAGCGTTGGCGGCAGGATGAACACTGAAGCTTTCTTT. It codes for CSVGGRMNTEAFF.

This clonotype showed up many times. The genes are TRBV28 and TRBJ1-5; D gene uncertain. This CDR3 is 13 amino acids long. Trimming cost V 3 bases and J 1 base, with 4 bases left between them. Germline V gene sequence: CDR1 MDHEN, CDR2 SYDVKM. DNA of the CDR3: TGTGCCAGCAGTTTTGGGAGCAATCAGCCCCAGCATTTT. Translating it yields CASSFGSNQPQHF.

This clonotype was recorded at least ten times. The rearrangement joins TRBV9 to TRBJ2-1; D may correspond to TRBD1 or TRBD2 (5 bases each). V was trimmed by 0 bases and J by 10 bases, leaving 11 bases between them. Germline-derived CDR1 and CDR2 are SGDLS and YYNGEE. This CDR3 is built from 13 residues. The CDR3 loop reads CASSVVGGTEQFF. The CDR3 DNA sequence: TGTGCCAGCAGCGTAGTCGGTGGGACGGAGCAGTTCTTC.

This clonotype was found many times. V is TRBV24-1 and J is TRBJ2-1; 8 bases align to TRBD1. This CDR3 region has 11 residues. V gave up 7 bases and J gave up 14 bases; unmatched junction bases: 6. Looked up from germline, CDR1 is KGHDR and CDR2 is SFDVKD. The chain's CDR3 is CATRGQESEFF. Written as DNA, the CDR3 is TGTGCCACCAGGGGACAGGAGTCTGAGTTCTTC.

At least ten counts were recorded for this clonotype. This chain joins TRBV20-1 and TRBJ1-5; possible D gene TRBD1, 5 bases. Trimming stripped 0 bases from V and 5 bases from J, with 5 bases between. The length of the CDR3 is 12 residues. The germline CDR1 and CDR2 sequences are DFQATT and SNEGSKA (reference sequence). This CDR3 is CSARDRDQPQHF. As DNA, the CDR3 is TGCAGTGCTAGAGACAGGGATCAGCCCCAGCATTTT.

This clonotype was seen ten or more times. The rearrangement joins TRBV20-1 to TRBJ1-2, with D maybe TRBD1 (5 bases). V gave up 5 bases and J gave up 4 bases, with 8 bases separating them. Germline V gene data show CDR1 as DFQATT and CDR2 as SNEGSKA (reference sequence). This CDR3 has 11 residues. The CDR3, as DNA: TGCAGTGCTCCCGGGACCTATGGCTACACCTTC. This codes for CSAPGTYGYTF.

In its sample, this clonotype was seen many times. This sequence joins TRBV19 and TRBJ2-7; TRBD1 aligns across 10 bases. CDR3 size: 14 residues. Germline V gives CDR1 LNHDA, CDR2 SQIVND (reference sequence). J was trimmed by 2 bases and V by 3 bases; bases with no gene match: 1. The CDR3 protein is CASSMTGGTYEQYF. The CDR3 DNA sequence: TGTGCCAGTAGTATGACAGGGGGCACCTACGAGCAGTACTTC.

This clonotype came up many times. The chain recombines TRBV5-1 with TRBJ1-2; maybe TRBD1 (5 bases). Germline V gives CDR1 SGHRS, CDR2 YFSETQ. V gave up 3 bases and J gave up 2 bases, with 11 bases separating them. CDR3 length equals 14 residues. The CDR3 nucleotides read TGCGCCAGCAGCTCGAGCGGGGACAACTATGGCTACACCTTC. The encoded protein is CASSSSGDNYGYTF.

This clonotype was seen ten or more times. Germline is not matched at one junction end, which may reflect a read error. This chain links TRBV28 with TRBJ2-7; TRBD1 is a possible D gene (5 bases). Germline loops: CDR1 MDHEN, CDR2 SYDVKM. This CDR3 is built from 14 residues. The CDR3 here is CASSLSFGAYEQYF. CDR3 coding DNA: TGTGCCAGCAGTTTAAGCTTTGGGGCCTATGAGCAGTACTTC.

This clonotype has at least ten counts. DNA for the CDR3: TGTGCCAGCAGTTCCGACGGACCACCCCTCCACTTT. Residues: CASSSDGPPLHF. This chain links TRBV28 with TRBJ1-6, with D unclear. The CDR3 has 12 residues. Germline loops: CDR1 MDHEN, CDR2 SYDVKM. Trimming left V 4 bases short and J 11 bases short, with 9 bases between.

This clonotype was recorded a few times. The rearrangement uses TRBV2 and TRBJ2-5; possible D gene TRBD2, 6 bases. V was clipped by 4 bases and J by 1 base, with 16 bases between them. The CDR3 has 16 amino acids. Germline V gene lookup returns CDR1 SNHLY and CDR2 FYNNEI. The CDR3 nucleotides read TGTGCCAGCAGTGTGAAAGGGGCGGGAATCCAAGAGACCCAGTACTTC. Amino acid sequence: CASSVKGAGIQETQYF.

In its sample, this clonotype was seen many times. The chain carries TRBV7-2 and TRBJ2-7; a weak D match, TRBD2 (7 bases). The germline CDR1 and CDR2 sequences are SGHTA and FQGNSA. This CDR3 contains 13 residues. V gave up 4 bases and J gave up 5 bases, with 12 bases separating them. The CDR3 region is CASSWWGGNEQYF. The CDR3 coding sequence is TGTGCCAGCAGCTGGTGGGGGGGCAACGAGCAGTACTTC.

This clonotype came up many times. This chain links TRBV5-1 with TRBJ2-1; D assignment may be TRBD1 or TRBD2 (5 bases each). Germline CDR1 and CDR2: SGHRS and YFSETQ. This CDR3 spans 16 amino acids. The V end was cut by 4 bases, the J end by 7 bases, with 21 bases between. The CDR3 DNA sequence: TGCGCCAGCAGCCCTGACAGAGATCCACTAGGAAATGAGCAGTTCTTC. Translated: CASSPDRDPLGNEQFF.

This clonotype was seen at least ten times. The chain is built from TRBV7-2 and TRBJ2-3; 7 positions agree with TRBD2. V lost 2 bases, J lost 5 bases, and 13 bases stayed unmatched. This CDR3 spans 17 amino acids. Germline-derived CDR1 and CDR2 are SGHTA and FQGNSA. Here the CDR3 reads CASSLYSAQRDVDTQYF. The CDR3 DNA reads as TGTGCCAGCAGCTTATACAGCGCCCAGCGGGATGTAGATACGCAGTATTTT.

This clonotype was detected ten times or more. In nucleotides, the CDR3 is TGTGCCAGCAGCTTAGGCCTACAGGGGAATGAAAAACTGTTTTTT. It encodes CASSLGLQGNEKLFF. This chain links TRBV7-9 with TRBJ1-4; 7 positions match TRBD1. CDR1 is SEHNR, CDR2 FQNEAQ, per germline (reference sequence). This CDR3 is built from 15 residues. The trim removed 1 base at V and 5 bases at J, leaving 4 bases unmatched.

This clonotype has ten or more counts. The CDR3 DNA is TGCAGTGCGGGGACAGGGGAGGCTTTCTTT. This encodes CSAGTGEAFF. The chain has TRBV20-1 and TRBJ1-1; 10 nucleotides align to TRBD1. The V and J ends lost 6 bases and 11 bases, in that order; junction bases with no gene match: 3. The CDR3 spans 10 residues. Germline CDR1 reads DFQATT; CDR2 reads SNEGSKA (reference sequence).

This clonotype came up many times. This rearrangement joins TRBV7-9 to TRBJ1-2; 12 nucleotides align to TRBD1. This CDR3 spans 16 amino acids. With V trimmed by 1 base and J by 5 bases, 5 bases remained unmatched. Germline-derived CDR1 and CDR2 are SEHNR and FQNEAQ (reference sequence). The CDR3 DNA is TGTGCCAGCAGCTTAGGCCGGGACAGGGGGCTTTATGGCTACACCTTC. It is translated as CASSLGRDRGLYGYTF.

In its sample, this clonotype was seen a few times. J is TRBJ2-2 and V is TRBV12-3 or TRBV12-4, with 10 bases fitting TRBD2. Losses at the gene ends were 1 base for V and 7 bases for J; bases not matched to a gene: 3. The CDR3 has 15 residues. The CDR3 DNA reads TGTGCCAGCAGTTTAGGACTAGCGGGCCTCGGGGAGCTGTTTTTT. This sequence encodes CASSLGLAGLGELFF.

This clonotype was observed many times. The V and J genes are TRBV20-1 and TRBJ1-1, with TRBD1 matching 8 bases. Unmatched junction bases numbered 10, after V lost 6 bases and J lost 4 bases. Germline CDR1 DFQATT, CDR2 SNEGSKA (reference sequence). The CDR3 totals 14 residues. Written as DNA, the CDR3 is TGCAGTGCGACGGACAGGGATTGGGCCACTGAAGCTTTCTTT. Protein: CSATDRDWATEAFF.

Comment on this clonotype: A much larger clone lies one base from this, so it may be a read error. This sequence joins TRBV3-1 and TRBJ2-5; TRBD1 might be the D (6 bases). Trimming removed 0 bases from V and 13 bases from J, with 15 bases in between. CDR3 size: 13 residues. Germline loops: CDR1 LGHDT, CDR2 YNNKEL (reference sequence). The CDR3 region is CASSQDGGEPRYF. Written as DNA, the CDR3 is TGTGCCAGCAGCCAAGATGGGGGCGAACCCCGGTACTTC.

This clonotype was picked up many times. The rearrangement joins TRBV27 to TRBJ1-1; 10 bases line up with TRBD1. With 4 bases clipped from V and 8 bases from J, the junction kept 10 bases outside the gene matches. Germline CDR1 and CDR2: MNHEY and SMNVEV (reference sequence). This CDR3 is built from 15 residues. The CDR3 DNA reads TGTGCCAGCAGTTACTCCGGGACAGGGGCTTGGGAAGCTTTCTTT. This gives the protein CASSYSGTGAWEAFF.

This clonotype occurred many times. The genes are TRBV4-2 and TRBJ2-2; possibly TRBD2 for D (5 bases). The CDR3 is 13 residues long. V lost 2 bases and J 6 bases, leaving 7 bases between the germline ends. Looked up from germline, CDR1 is LGHNA and CDR2 is YNFKEQ. CDR3 loop: CASSQKEAGELFF. The CDR3 coding sequence is TGTGCCAGCAGCCAAAAGGAGGCCGGGGAGCTGTTTTTT.